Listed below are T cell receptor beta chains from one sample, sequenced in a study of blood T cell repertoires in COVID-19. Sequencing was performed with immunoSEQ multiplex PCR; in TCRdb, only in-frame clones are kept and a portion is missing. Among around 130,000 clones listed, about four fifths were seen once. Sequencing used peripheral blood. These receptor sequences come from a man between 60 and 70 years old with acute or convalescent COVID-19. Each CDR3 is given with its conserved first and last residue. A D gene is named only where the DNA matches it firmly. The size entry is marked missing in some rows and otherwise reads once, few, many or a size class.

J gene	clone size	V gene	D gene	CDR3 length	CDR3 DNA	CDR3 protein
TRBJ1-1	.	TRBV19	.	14	TGTGCCAGTAGTATAGCCGGCGGAAACACTGAAGCTTTCTTT	CASSIAGGNTEAFF
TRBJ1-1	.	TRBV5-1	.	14	TGCGCCAGCAGCTTGGAGACGGGAATCTCTGAAGCTTTCTTT	CASSLETGISEAFF
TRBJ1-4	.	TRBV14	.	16	TGTGCCAGCAGCCAAGTTAAAGGGGCAAGTAGTGAAAAACTGTTTTTT	CASSQVKGASSEKLFF
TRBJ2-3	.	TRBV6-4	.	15	TGTGCCAGCAGTGAGTTTCAGGGTGGCACAGATACGCAGTATTTT	CASSEFQGGTDTQYF
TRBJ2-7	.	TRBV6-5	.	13	TGTGCCAGCAGACGGACAGCCGCCTACGAGCAGTACTTC	CASRRTAAYEQYF
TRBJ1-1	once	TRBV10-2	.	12	TGCGCCAGCAGGGACATTCGAACTGAAGCTTTCTTT	CASRDIRTEAFF
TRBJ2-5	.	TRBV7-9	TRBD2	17	TGTGCCAGCAGCTTAGGGGCTAGCGGGGGACAACAAGAGACCCAGTACTTC	CASSLGASGGQQETQYF
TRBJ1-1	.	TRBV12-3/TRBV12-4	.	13	TGTGCCAGCAGTTTGCAGGCACAAACTGAAGCTTTCTTT	CASSLQAQTEAFF
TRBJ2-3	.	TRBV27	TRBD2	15	TGTGCCAGCAGTCCGAGGCTAGCGGGAGGGGATACGCAGTATTTT	CASSPRLAGGDTQYF
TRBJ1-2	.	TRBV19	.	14	TGTGCCAGTTCTCGAGGGCCCTCAAACTATGGCTACACCTTC	CASSRGPSNYGYTF
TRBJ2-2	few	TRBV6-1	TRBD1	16	TGTGCCAGCAGTGGACCCGGGACAGGGGACACCGGGGAGCTGTTTTTT	CASSGPGTGDTGELFF
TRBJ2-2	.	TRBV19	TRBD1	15	TGTGCCAGTAGTCTAACACAGGGGGCAGCCGGGGAGCTGTTTTTT	CASSLTQGAAGELFF
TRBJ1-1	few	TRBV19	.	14	TGTGCCAGTAGTATAGCCGGACAGAACACTGAAGCTTTCTTT	CASSIAGQNTEAFF
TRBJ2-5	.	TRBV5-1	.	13	TGCGCCAGCAGCTTGGCGGGGAGAGAGACCCAGTACTTC	CASSLAGRETQYF
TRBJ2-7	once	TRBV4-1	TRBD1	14	TGCGCCAGCAGCCAAGTACAGGGGGCTGGCGAGCAGTACTTC	CASSQVQGAGEQYF
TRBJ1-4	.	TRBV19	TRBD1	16	TGTGCCAGTAGTACCGGGACAGGGCAAAATAATGAAAAACTGTTTTTT	CASSTGTGQNNEKLFF
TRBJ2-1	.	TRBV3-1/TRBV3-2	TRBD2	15	TGTGCCAGCAGCCAAAGAGCGGGAGGGCACAATGAGCAGTTCTTC	CASSQRAGGHNEQFF
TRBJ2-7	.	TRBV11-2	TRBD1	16	TGTGCCAGCAGCTTAACACCGGGACAGAGTATGTACGAGCAGTACTTC	CASSLTPGQSMYEQYF
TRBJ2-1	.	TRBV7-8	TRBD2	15	TGTGCCAGCAGACCCCGGACTAGCGGTCACAATGAGCAGTTCTTC	CASRPRTSGHNEQFF
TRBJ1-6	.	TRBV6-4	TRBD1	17	TGTGCCAGCAGCGATACAGGGGACCCTTTCTATAATTCACCCCTCCACTTT	CASSDTGDPFYNSPLHF
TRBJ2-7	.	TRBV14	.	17	TGTGCCAGCAGCCAAGAGTCCCCAGGCGTAGTCCTCCACGAGCAGTACTTC	CASSQESPGVVLHEQYF
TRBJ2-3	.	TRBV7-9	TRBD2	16	TGTGCCAGCAGCTTAGGAACAGCGGGGAGCACAGATACGCAGTATTTT	CASSLGTAGSTDTQYF
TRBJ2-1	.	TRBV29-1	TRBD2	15	TGCAGCGTTGAAGTCACTAGCGGGAGTAGGAATGAGCAGTTCTTC	CSVEVTSGSRNEQFF
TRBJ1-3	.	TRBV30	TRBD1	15	TGTGCCTGGGACCGGGACAGGGGGTTCGGAAACACCATATATTTT	CAWDRDRGFGNTIYF
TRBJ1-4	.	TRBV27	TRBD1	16	TGTGCCAGCAGAAAATTAGGGACAGTAACTAATGAAAAACTGTTTTTT	CASRKLGTVTNEKLFF
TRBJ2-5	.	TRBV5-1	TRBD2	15	TGCGCCAGCAGCCCACTTGAGTTTGGGGAGGGGACCCAGTACTTC	CASSPLEFGEGTQYF
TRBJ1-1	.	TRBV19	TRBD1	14	TGTGCCAGTAGAGCGAGGACAGGGGGGACTGAAGCTTTCTTT	CASRARTGGTEAFF
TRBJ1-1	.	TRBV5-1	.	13	TGCGCCAGCAGCTTTTCAGGGGTCACTGAAGCTTTCTTT	CASSFSGVTEAFF
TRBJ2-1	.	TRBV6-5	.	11	TGTGCCAGCACCTATCGGGATGAGCAGTTCTTC	CASTYRDEQFF
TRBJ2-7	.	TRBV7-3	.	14	TGTGCCAGCAGCCCCGGGACTGAAACCTACGAGCAGTACTTC	CASSPGTETYEQYF
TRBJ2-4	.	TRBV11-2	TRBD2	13	TGTGCCAGCAGCTTTGAGCGGGAGGACATTCAGTACTTC	CASSFEREDIQYF
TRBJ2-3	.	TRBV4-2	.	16	TGTGCCAGCAGACAAGCACTCGGGGTTTCGTCAGATACGCAGTATTTT	CASRQALGVSSDTQYF
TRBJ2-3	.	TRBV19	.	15	TGTGCCAGTAAGACCAGACCCAACGGAGTAGATACGCAGTATTTT	CASKTRPNGVDTQYF
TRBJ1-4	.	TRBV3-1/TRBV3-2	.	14	TGTGCCAGCAGCCAAGTAGTCCGGGGTGAAAAACTGTTTTTT	CASSQVVRGEKLFF
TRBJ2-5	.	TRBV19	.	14	TGTGCCAGTAGTATAAGACTGGACTCAGAGACCCAGTACTTC	CASSIRLDSETQYF
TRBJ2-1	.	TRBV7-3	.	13	TGTGCCAGCAGCTTAGTTCGCGGCAATGAGCAGTTCTTC	CASSLVRGNEQFF
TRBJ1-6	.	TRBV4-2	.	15	TGTGCCAGCAGCCAAGAGAGCTCCTATAATTCACCCCTCCACTTT	CASSQESSYNSPLHF
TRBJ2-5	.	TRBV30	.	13	TGTGCCTGGAGTGACAGGGTGCCAGAGACCCAGTACTTC	CAWSDRVPETQYF
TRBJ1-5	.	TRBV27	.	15	TGTGCCAGCAGTTCGGACTTAAATGGCAATCAGCCCCAGCATTTT	CASSSDLNGNQPQHF
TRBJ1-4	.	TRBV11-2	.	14	TGTGCCAGCAGCTTTCTCCCTAACAGCGAAAAACTGTTTTTT	CASSFLPNSEKLFF
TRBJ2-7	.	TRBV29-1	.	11	TGCAGCGTTGCCCAGGGAAGGGAGCAGTACTTC	CSVAQGREQYF
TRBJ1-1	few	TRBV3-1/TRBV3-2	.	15	TGTGCCAGCAGCCAGTACTTACAGGGTGACACTGAAGCTTTCTTT	CASSQYLQGDTEAFF